Below are 30 T cell receptor beta chains sequenced from a single sample in a study of blood T cells in healthy people across ages. Primers used in a second PCR of about 7 to 12 cycles were a sample-barcoded 5' primer and a J-beta primer mix. TCRdb reprocessed the 5' RACE reads via MiXCR and lists one record per CDR3 protein. The sample has about 900,000 distinct CDR3 sequences, less than 80% seen once. Sequencing input: blood. The receptors shown here come from a man under 40 in good health.

The gene calls are TRBV29-1 and TRBJ1-2, with a weak D call TRBD1 (6 bases). Germline V CDR1 and CDR2: SQVTM, ANQGSEA. V was cut by 1 base and J by 2 bases, with 11 bases left in between. This CDR3 is built from 14 residues. For the CDR3, the DNA is TGCAGCGTTGAAGTTGGGCAGGGGAACTATGGCTACACCTTC. It codes for CSVEVGQGNYGYTF.

This clonotype was seen a few times. This sequence joins TRBV6-2 or TRBV6-3 and TRBJ2-4; 8 positions agree with TRBD2. V dropped 2 bases and J dropped 0; count of bases not matched to a gene: 3. Germline CDR1 MNHEY, CDR2 SVGEGT. The CDR3 has 16 residues. CDR3 DNA: TGTGCCAGCAGTTACGAGCGGGGGCTAGCCAAAAACATTCAGTACTTC. It specifies CASSYERGLAKNIQYF.

This chain links TRBV28 with TRBJ2-7; 9 bases are a match to TRBD1. The CDR3 loop spans 14 amino acids. Germline trimming cut 8 bases from V and 4 bases from J; bases unmatched to any gene: 9. Germline assignment: CDR1 MDHEN and CDR2 SYDVKM. CDR3 sequence: CASGGTGSRYEQYF. Written as DNA, the CDR3 is TGTGCCAGCGGAGGGACAGGGTCTAGATACGAGCAGTACTTC. The full variable domain, in which reference TRBV28 and TRBJ2-7 provide the parts outside the CDR3, is DVKVTQSSRYLVKRTGEKVFLECVQDMDHENMFWYRQDPGLGLRLIYFSYDVKMKEKGDIPEGYSVSREKKERFSLILESASTNQTSMYLCASGGTGSRYEQYFGPGTRLTVT.

The J gene is TRBJ2-1, the V gene TRBV7-7; 12 bases are shared with TRBD2. With 5 bases clipped from V and 1 base from J, the junction kept 12 bases outside the gene matches. The germline V gene has CDR1 SSHAT and CDR2 FNYEAQ (reference sequence). The CDR3 has 19 amino acids. The CDR3 DNA reads TGTGCCAGCAGCCCCAACCCCCCACTAGCGGGGGGTTCCTACAATGAGCAGTTCTTC. It specifies CASSPNPPLAGGSYNEQFF.

The chain is built from TRBV19 and TRBJ1-6, with no clear D. CDR1 LNHDA and CDR2 SQIVND come from the germline V gene (reference sequence). The CDR3 is 14 residues long. V lost 8 bases to trimming and J lost 9 bases, with 17 bases between them. CDR3 loop: CASSSTGRLSPLHF. DNA of the CDR3: TGTGCCAGTTCAAGTACTGGGCGTCTTTCACCCCTCCACTTT.

The V gene is TRBV29-1, the J gene TRBJ2-3; D assignment may be TRBD1 or TRBD2 (6 bases each). Trimming took 8 bases from V and 3 from J, leaving 21 bases between them. This CDR3 comprises 15 residues. Germline V CDR1 and CDR2: SQVTM, ANQGSEA. CDR3 amino acids: CSPTRTVGGTDTQYF. DNA for the CDR3: TGCAGCCCTACACGGACAGTCGGGGGAACAGATACGCAGTATTTT.

This clonotype was found a few times. The chain is built from TRBV4-3 and TRBJ2-1; TRBD2 agrees at 9 bases. The germline CDR1 and CDR2 sequences are LGHNA and YSLEER. CDR3 length equals 17 residues. Losses at the gene ends were 0 bases for V and 6 bases for J; bases not matched to a gene: 9. Here the CDR3 reads CASSQDRGAGGPNEQFF. The CDR3 nucleotides read TGCGCCAGCAGCCAAGATAGGGGGGCGGGGGGGCCCAATGAGCAGTTCTTC.

The chain uses TRBV12-3 or TRBV12-4 and TRBJ1-2; TRBD1 matches 7 bases. The CDR3 covers 12 residues. After removal of 8 bases from V and 4 bases from J, the junction contained 4 bases not matched to a gene. In nucleotides, the CDR3 is TGTGCCAGCGGGACAGCCTCCTATGGCTACACCTTC. It encodes CASGTASYGYTF.

To note about this clonotype: The junction does not match germline at one end; this may be a read error. This rearrangement joins TRBV6-2 or TRBV6-3 to TRBJ2-1; no clear D gene. The CDR3 is made up of 15 amino acids. Per germline, CDR1 MNHEY and CDR2 SVGEGT. CDR3 coding DNA: TGTGCCAGCAGTTACCTTGCCACCCTTCTAGATGAGCGGTTCTTC. Translated: CASSYLATLLDERFF.

The chain has TRBV12-3 or TRBV12-4 and TRBJ2-2, with 7 bases fitting TRBD2. V lost 8 bases and J lost 6; bases outside the gene matches: 15. This CDR3 comprises 16 residues. CDR3 protein: CASRNPTSFAAGELFF. CDR3 DNA sequence: TGTGCCAGCCGAAATCCGACTAGCTTTGCGGCCGGGGAGCTGTTTTTT.

This clonotype was counted between two and nine times. The DNA for the CDR3 is TGCGCCAGCAGCCAAGACTACCGGGACAGCCACAATGAGCAGTTCTTC. Its protein is CASSQDYRDSHNEQFF. The V call is TRBV4-3, the J call TRBJ2-1; the match to TRBD1 covers 7 bases. The CDR3 covers 16 residues. The ends lost 0 bases at V and 5 bases at J; junction bases unmatched: 7. Germline CDR1 and CDR2: LGHNA and YSLEER.

The chain carries TRBV6-2 or TRBV6-3 and TRBJ2-1, with TRBD2 matching over 10 bases. Germline V gives CDR1 MNHEY, CDR2 SVGEGT. Trimming took 5 bases from V and 15 from J; bases not matched to a gene: 4. This CDR3 spans 11 amino acids. The CDR3 region has the DNA TGTGCCAGCAGTCGGGCTAGCGGGGGGTTCTTC. Translating gives CASSRASGGFF.

This chain links TRBV12-3 or TRBV12-4 with TRBJ2-7; D tentatively fits TRBD1 or TRBD2 (5 bases each). This CDR3 contains 14 residues. Trimming cost V 4 bases and J 9 bases, with 19 bases left between them. This CDR3 reads CASSSSRDGLRQYF. The CDR3 DNA sequence: TGTGCCAGCAGTTCGTCCCGGGACGGCCTTCGGCAGTACTTC.

The V and J genes are TRBV10-3 and TRBJ2-7; TRBD2 agrees at 7 bases. Looked up from germline, CDR1 is ENHRY and CDR2 is SYGVKD. V lost 2 bases to trimming and J lost 3 bases; unmatched junction nucleotides: 7. CDR3 size: 15 residues. The CDR3 reads CAISEPLGTIYEQYF. The DNA of the CDR3 is TGTGCCATCAGTGAGCCCCTAGGGACTATCTACGAGCAGTACTTC.

This clonotype has a handful of counts. This rearrangement joins TRBV28 to TRBJ2-1; 9 bases agree with TRBD2. This CDR3 has 16 amino acids. From germline, CDR1 is MDHEN and CDR2 SYDVKM. V trimming: 4 bases; J trimming: 9 bases; junction bases outside the gene matches: 13. CDR3 in DNA: TGTGCCAGCAGTTCCCTCGGTAGCGGGGGTCTCGTTGAGCAGTTCTTC. Encoded protein: CASSSLGSGGLVEQFF.

The chain has TRBV6-2 or TRBV6-3 and TRBJ1-5; D gene unclear. This CDR3 contains 13 residues. The V end lost 3 bases, the J end lost 5 bases, and 8 bases lay between the germline ends. Germline CDR1 MNHEY, CDR2 SVGEGT. CDR3 sequence reads: CASSYEGYQPQHF. Written as DNA, the CDR3 is TGTGCCAGCAGTTATGAAGGATATCAGCCCCAGCATTTT.

As DNA, the CDR3 is TGTGCCAGCAGCCAAGGAGACAGCCTACCAACTAATGAAAAACTGTTTTTT. This translates into CASSQGDSLPTNEKLFF. The chain is built from TRBV4-2 and TRBJ1-4, with D tentatively TRBD1 (5 bases). The CDR3 runs to 17 residues. Trimming pared 1 base from V and 0 bases from J, leaving 12 bases between. CDR1 is LGHNA and CDR2 is YNFKEQ in the germline V gene.

J is TRBJ2-7 and V is TRBV21-1; whether TRBD1, the table's D call, matches the DNA was not checked. TRBV21-1 is termed a pseudogene. CDR3 size: 16 residues. CDR3 residues: CASSTRDGRPSYEQYF. CDR3 DNA: TGTGCCAGCAGCACCCGGGACGGCCGCCCCTCCTACGAGCAGTACTTC.

The table lists this clonotype with a few counts. V gene TRBV20-1 combines with J gene TRBJ2-7, with a weak D call TRBD2 (6 bases). V was trimmed by 5 bases and J by 5 bases, leaving 7 bases between them. Germline loops: CDR1 DFQATT, CDR2 SNEGSKA (reference sequence). The CDR3 covers 10 residues. CDR3 nucleotides: TGCAGTGCTTCTAGCGACGAGCAGTACTTC. It specifies CSASSDEQYF.

As regards this clonotype: At one of its ends the junction is not consistent with the germline gene, which may arise from a read error. J is TRBJ2-3 and V is TRBV10-3, with 7 bases matching TRBD1. The germline V gene has CDR1 ENHRY and CDR2 SYGVKD. The CDR3 spans 13 residues. CDR3 in DNA: TGTGCCAGCAGTGGACAGGTCACAGATACGCAGTATTTT. Its translation: CASSGQVTDTQYF.

This clonotype was counted between two and nine times. The CDR3 region has the DNA TGTGCCAGCAGCTTAGTCGACCACTACAATGAGCAGTTCTTC. Protein sequence: CASSLVDHYNEQFF. The chain links TRBV13 to TRBJ2-1; unclear D gene. Trimming removed 1 base from V and 3 bases from J, with 7 bases in between. This CDR3 spans 14 amino acids. Germline CDR1 PRHDT, CDR2 FYEKMQ (reference sequence).

This clonotype was found a few times. The CDR3 bases are TGTGCCAGCACCATCGGGCAGCGTCCCTACGAGCAGTACTTC. It encodes CASTIGQRPYEQYF. The chain combines TRBV28 with TRBJ2-4; no firm D call. Matching the DNA end better, TRBJ2-7 makes the J call doubtful. Germline lookup yields CDR1 MDHEN and CDR2 SYDVKM. The CDR3 has 14 amino acids.

This chain uses TRBV6-2 or TRBV6-3 with TRBJ2-5; the D is unclear. CDR3 length: 12 residues. Germline V gene data show CDR1 as MNHEY and CDR2 as SVGEGT. Trimming took off 5 bases at V and 6 bases at J, with 10 bases between the two ends. The CDR3 reads CASSPRLKTQYF. For the CDR3, the DNA is TGTGCCAGCAGTCCAAGACTCAAGACCCAGTACTTC.

The chain links TRBV20-1 to TRBJ2-5; 7 bases agree with TRBD2. The J call may be incorrect, as the DNA end agrees better with TRBJ2-7. Germline CDR1 is DFQATT and CDR2 is SNEGSKA (reference sequence). This CDR3 region has 13 residues. Here the CDR3 reads CSARGTSINEQYF. The DNA of the CDR3 is TGCAGTGCTAGAGGGACTAGTATCAACGAGCAGTACTTC.

This sequence joins TRBV10-3 and TRBJ1-1; TRBD1 agrees at 8 bases. Germline trimming cut 8 bases from V and 5 bases from J; bases unmatched to any gene: 13. Germline CDR1 reads ENHRY; CDR2 reads SYGVKD. The CDR3 has 15 amino acids. The CDR3 protein is CAISGQGALRTEAFF. The DNA of the CDR3 is TGTGCCATCTCGGGGCAGGGGGCACTTAGAACTGAAGCTTTCTTT.

In DNA, the CDR3 is TGCAGTGCTAGAGATGCCAGGGGCTCAGAGACCCAGTACTTC. Protein sequence: CSARDARGSETQYF. The gene calls are TRBV20-1 and TRBJ2-5; tentatively, D is TRBD1 (6 bases). The length of the CDR3 is 14 residues. CDR1 and CDR2 from the germline V gene are DFQATT and SNEGSKA (reference sequence). V dropped 0 bases and J dropped 4 bases, with 12 bases sitting between them.

V gene TRBV9 combines with J gene TRBJ2-1; TRBD1 matches at 7 bases. V shed 4 bases, J shed 3 bases, and the junction held 10 bases outside the gene matches. Germline V gene data show CDR1 as SGDLS and CDR2 as YYNGEE. The CDR3 has 16 amino acids. The CDR3 loop is CASSKTPGGVYNEQFF. DNA for the CDR3: TGTGCCAGCAGCAAGACCCCAGGGGGAGTCTACAATGAGCAGTTCTTC.

A note on this clonotype: At one end the junction does not follow the germline gene, possibly because of a read error. The V call is TRBV11-2, the J call TRBJ1-2; perhaps TRBD1 as D (6 bases). Looked up from germline, CDR1 is SGHAT and CDR2 is FQNNGV. CDR3 length: 12 amino acids. In nucleotides, the CDR3 is TGTGTCAGCAGCCACCAGGGGTGGGGCTACACCTTC. Residues: CVSSHQGWGYTF.

This clonotype was seen ten or more times. V is TRBV5-1 and J is TRBJ2-1; D call uncertain. This CDR3 spans 13 amino acids. The germline gives CDR1 SGHRS, CDR2 YFSETQ. The germline V and J ends were trimmed by 2 bases and 9 bases, with 12 bases remaining between them. The CDR3 region is CASSLGPQGEQFF. The CDR3 bases are TGCGCCAGCAGCTTAGGCCCCCAAGGTGAGCAGTTCTTC.

With respect to this clonotype: Relative to the germline gene, one junction end is altered; a read error may explain this. The V call is TRBV28, the J call TRBJ2-7; D not resolved. From germline, CDR1 is MDHEN and CDR2 SYDVKM. The CDR3 covers 13 residues. The CDR3 loop is CTSRLSGIYEQYF. The CDR3, as DNA: TGTACCAGCAGACTCAGTGGGATCTACGAGCAGTACTTC.